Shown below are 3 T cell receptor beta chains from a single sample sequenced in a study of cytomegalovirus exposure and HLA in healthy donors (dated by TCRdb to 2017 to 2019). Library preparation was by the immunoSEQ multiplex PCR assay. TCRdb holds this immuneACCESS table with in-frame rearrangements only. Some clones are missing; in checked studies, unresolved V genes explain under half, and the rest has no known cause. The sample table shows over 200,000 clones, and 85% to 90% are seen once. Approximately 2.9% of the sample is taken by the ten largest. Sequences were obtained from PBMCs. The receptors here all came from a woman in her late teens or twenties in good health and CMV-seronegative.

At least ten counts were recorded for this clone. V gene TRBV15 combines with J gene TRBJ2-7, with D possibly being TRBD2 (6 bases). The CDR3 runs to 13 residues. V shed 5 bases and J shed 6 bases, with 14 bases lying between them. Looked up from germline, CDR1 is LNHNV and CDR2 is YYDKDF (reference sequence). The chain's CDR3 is CATSGTGVSEQYF. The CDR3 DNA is TGTGCCACCAGCGGGACGGGAGTTAGCGAGCAGTACTTC.

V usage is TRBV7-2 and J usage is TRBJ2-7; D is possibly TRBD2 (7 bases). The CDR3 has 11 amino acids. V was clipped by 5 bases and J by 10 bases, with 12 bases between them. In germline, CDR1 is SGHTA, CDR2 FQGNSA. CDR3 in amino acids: CASSPGGGQYF. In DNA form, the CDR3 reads TGTGCCAGCAGCCCGGGGGGCGGTCAGTACTTC.

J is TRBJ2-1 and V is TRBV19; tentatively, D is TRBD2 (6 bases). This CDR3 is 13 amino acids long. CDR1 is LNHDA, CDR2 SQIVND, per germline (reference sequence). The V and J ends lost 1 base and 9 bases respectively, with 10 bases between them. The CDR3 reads CASSIGGRREQFF. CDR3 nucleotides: TGTGCCAGTAGTATAGGGGGGAGGCGTGAGCAGTTCTTC. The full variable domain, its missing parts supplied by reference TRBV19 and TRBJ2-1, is DGGITQSPKYLFRKEGQNVTLSCEQNLNHDAMYWYRQDPGQGLRLIYYSQIVNDFQKGDIAEGYSVSREKKESFPLTVTSAQKNPTAFYLCASSIGGRREQFFGPGTRLTVL.